The 18 T cell receptor beta chains given below trace back to one sample, sequenced in a study of naive CD8 T cells in extremely preterm neonates. Clones were read by immunoSEQ multiplex PCR, and TCRdb kept only the in-frame ones, dropping some. Of fewer than 7,000 clones listed, roughly 98% are singletons. Deliveries were elective term cesareans at about 35-41 weeks, with no labor or membrane rupture. Sequenced: naive CD8+ T cells from cord blood. The receptors derive from a newborn in good health.

The genes are TRBV7-9 and TRBJ2-3; D gene uncertain. The CDR3 has 16 residues. Germline loops: CDR1 SEHNR, CDR2 FQNEAQ (reference sequence). The ends were cut back, 5 bases at V and 4 bases at J, with 19 bases in the middle. CDR3 sequence (DNA): TGTGCCAGCAGCCCTAGTCCTAGAGAAGACTCAGATACGCAGTATTTT. Protein product: CASSPSPREDSDTQYF.

The J gene is TRBJ2-2, the V gene TRBV9; possible D gene TRBD2, 6 bases. Trimming pared 2 bases from V and 1 base from J, leaving 12 bases between. Germline-derived CDR1 and CDR2 are SGDLS and YYNGEE. This CDR3 is built from 16 residues. CDR3 in DNA: TGTGCCAGCAGCGTGTTGAGTAGCGGGAACACCGGGGAGCTGTTTTTT. The encoded protein is CASSVLSSGNTGELFF.

A single count supports this clone. The CDR3 DNA sequence: TGTGCCAGCAGCTTGGGGGGGCACGGCTATGGCTACACCTTC. Residues: CASSLGGHGYGYTF. J is TRBJ1-2 and V is TRBV11-2; a possible D gene is TRBD1 (6 bases). The V gene's germline CDR1 is SGHAT and CDR2 FQNNGV. Trimming cost V 3 bases and J 4 bases, with 12 bases left between them. This CDR3 spans 14 amino acids.

This clone was observed a single time. The chain carries TRBV23-1 and TRBJ2-7; TRBD2 matches at 9 bases. TRBV23-1 is filed as an ORF, its function uncertain. This CDR3 is 17 amino acids long. The V segment lost 3 bases and the J segment 6 bases; nucleotides outside the gene matches: 15. In DNA, the CDR3 is TGCGCCAGCAGTCAGGGTAGCGGGAGCCGGGGCACTCGCGAGCAGTACTTC. It yields the protein CASSQGSGSRGTREQYF.

The chain joins TRBV19 to TRBJ2-3, with 7 bases that match TRBD2. J gave up 4 bases and V 0 bases, and 7 bases lay outside the gene matches. Looked up from germline, CDR1 is LNHDA and CDR2 is SQIVND (reference sequence). There are 16 residues in the CDR3. CDR3 residues: CASSIDLGTSADTQYF. CDR3 nucleotides: TGTGCCAGTAGTATAGATTTGGGCACTAGCGCAGATACGCAGTATTTT.

This clone was counted between two and nine times. This chain uses TRBV14 with TRBJ2-1, with 7 nucleotides matching TRBD2. This CDR3 has 15 amino acids. V was clipped by 1 base and J by 9 bases; unmatched bases: 9. Germline V lookup: CDR1 SGHDN, CDR2 FVKESK. Here the CDR3 DNA reads TGTGCCAGCAGCCAAGTGGGGGGAGGGCCGACTGAGCAGTTCTTC. This codes for CASSQVGGGPTEQFF.

The gene calls are TRBV9 and TRBJ2-4, with 8 bases lining up with TRBD2. The CDR3 runs 16 residues. Looked up from germline, CDR1 is SGDLS and CDR2 is YYNGEE. Germline trimming cut 1 base from V and 7 bases from J; bases unmatched to any gene: 10. CDR3 in amino acids: CASSVSLGGGGNIQYF. In nucleotides, the CDR3 is TGTGCCAGCAGCGTAAGCCTCGGGGGGGGCGGGAACATTCAGTACTTC.

The rearrangement uses TRBV19 and TRBJ2-1, with D possibly TRBD2 on 5 matching bases. CDR3 length: 14 amino acids. V dropped 1 base and J dropped 3 bases, with 7 bases sitting between them. The germline V gene encodes CDR1 LNHDA and CDR2 SQIVND (reference sequence). In nucleotides, the CDR3 is TGTGCCAGTAGTATAGGACGGGGCTACAATGAGCAGTTCTTC. Its protein product is CASSIGRGYNEQFF.

This chain connects TRBV9 to TRBJ2-1, with 7 bases aligning to TRBD2. The CDR3 totals 15 residues. Germline lookup yields CDR1 SGDLS and CDR2 YYNGEE. V was clipped by 0 bases and J by 4 bases; unmatched bases: 4. The CDR3 reads CASSVALATYNEQFF. The CDR3 nucleotides read TGTGCCAGCAGCGTAGCACTAGCGACTTACAATGAGCAGTTCTTC.

V is TRBV19 and J is TRBJ2-3; 10 bases are a match to TRBD2. Germline CDR1 reads LNHDA; CDR2 reads SQIVND (reference sequence). The CDR3 extends over 15 amino acids. The junction had 8 bases not matched to a gene; V was cut back by 7 bases and J by 4 bases. For the CDR3, the DNA is TGTGCCAGTACGCGAGCGGGGGGGCCCGCAGATACGCAGTATTTT. It is translated as CASTRAGGPADTQYF.

V gene TRBV9 combines with J gene TRBJ2-1; D is perhaps TRBD2 (7 bases). The V and J ends lost 4 bases and 5 bases respectively, with 16 bases between them. Germline-derived CDR1 and CDR2 are SGDLS and YYNGEE. The CDR3 runs to 15 residues. The CDR3 sequence: CASSPQWGGHNEQFF. The DNA of the CDR3 is TGTGCCAGCAGCCCCCAGTGGGGGGGGCACAATGAGCAGTTCTTC. Drawing the rest from reference TRBV9 and TRBJ2-1, the complete variable domain is DSGVTQTPKHLITATGQRVTLRCSPRSGDLSVYWYQQSLDQGLQFLIQYYNGEERAKGNILERFSAQQFPDLHSELNLSSLELGDSALYFCASSPQWGGHNEQFFGPGTRLTVL.

The chain combines TRBV10-3 with TRBJ1-3; no firm D call. Germline CDR1 reads ENHRY; CDR2 reads SYGVKD. The CDR3 has 12 amino acids. Deletions cut 7 bases from V and 1 base from J, with 5 bases between. CDR3 sequence (DNA): TGTGCCATCAAGGAGTCTGGAAACACCATATATTTT. The encoded protein is CAIKESGNTIYF.

This sequence joins TRBV27 and TRBJ1-2, with 7 bases identical to TRBD1. CDR3 length: 11 residues. Germline V CDR1 and CDR2: MNHEY, SMNVEV (reference sequence). V was clipped by 9 bases and J by 4 bases; unmatched bases: 2. CDR3 coding DNA: TGTGCCAGTTGGACAGGCTATGGCTACACCTTC. Translating gives CASWTGYGYTF.

The chain employs TRBV9 and TRBJ1-4; 7 bases are shared with TRBD1. The CDR3 spans 13 residues. In germline, CDR1 is SGDLS, CDR2 YYNGEE. J lost 8 bases, V lost 0 bases, and 1 base had no gene match. The CDR3 DNA follows: TGTGCCAGCAGCGTAGGGACAGGCGAAAAACTGTTTTTT. The encoded protein is CASSVGTGEKLFF.

The chain uses TRBV9 and TRBJ1-1; 9 nucleotides line up with TRBD1. Trimming cost V 4 bases and J 7 bases; bases outside gene matches: 14. CDR1 is SGDLS, CDR2 YYNGEE, per germline. The CDR3 is 16 residues long. The CDR3 here is CASSLQGASGENEAFF. The CDR3 region has the DNA TGTGCCAGCAGCTTACAGGGGGCGAGTGGAGAGAATGAAGCTTTCTTT.

The chain combines TRBV27 with TRBJ2-1, with a possible D match to TRBD2 (6 bases). In germline, CDR1 is MNHEY, CDR2 SMNVEV (reference sequence). This CDR3 comprises 12 residues. V dropped 10 bases and J dropped 7 bases, with 14 bases sitting between them. The CDR3 reads CATGGRLNEQFF. CDR3 nucleotides: TGTGCCACTGGGGGGAGGTTAAATGAGCAGTTCTTC.

This sequence joins TRBV5-6 and TRBJ2-1; D gene unclear. Germline CDR1 SGHDT, CDR2 YYEEEE. Trimming took off 4 bases at V and 5 bases at J, with 13 bases between the two ends. The CDR3 is 14 residues long. CDR3 nucleotides: TGTGCCAGCAGCCTCGACGGGTTCGACAATGAGCAGTTCTTC. This gives the protein CASSLDGFDNEQFF.

The chain uses TRBV7-9 and TRBJ2-3; no reliable D call. Germline assignment: CDR1 SEHNR and CDR2 FQNEAQ (reference sequence). V was trimmed by 5 bases and J by 7 bases, leaving 16 bases between them. CDR3 length: 14 amino acids. The CDR3 loop reads CASSHDMSGYTQYF. The DNA of the CDR3 is TGTGCCAGCAGCCACGACATGTCTGGCTATACGCAGTATTTT.